The 21 T cell receptor beta chains reported below all come from one sample, sequenced in a study of CD8 T cells in ankylosing spondylitis. TCRdb re-derived calls from the 5' RACE reads in MiXCR, one entry per CDR3 protein. Of a few hundred thousand distinct CDR3 sequences listed, around 7.6% are singletons. Findings and limits, study-wide: A motif in TCR beta, a set of roughly eight highly homologous variants, appeared characteristic of ankylosing spondylitis blood.

What these receptors recognize is not known. Material for sequencing was blood, either unsorted or a sorted T cell fraction (not recorded which). The receptors originated from a male donor with ankylosing spondylitis.

This clonotype was recorded a few times. The V and J genes are TRBV9 and TRBJ2-7; D unresolved. Deletions cut 0 bases from V and 2 bases from J, with 6 bases between. Germline loops: CDR1 SGDLS, CDR2 YYNGEE. This CDR3 has 13 residues. CDR3: CASSVGSAYEQYF. Written as DNA, the CDR3 is TGTGCCAGCAGCGTAGGGTCGGCCTACGAGCAGTACTTC.

This clonotype was picked up a small number of times. V and J are TRBV12-3 or TRBV12-4 and TRBJ2-1; D not resolved. The CDR3 runs 19 residues. V was pared by 1 base and J by 5 bases, with 24 bases between. The chain's CDR3 is CASSLGERNNPSYNNEQFF. CDR3 DNA: TGTGCCAGCAGTTTAGGTGAGAGAAACAACCCCTCTTACAACAATGAGCAGTTCTTC.

Many counts were recorded for this clonotype. The chain combines TRBV7-9 with TRBJ2-7; the D gene is possibly TRBD1 (5 bases). Trimming stripped 6 bases from V and 0 bases from J, with 9 bases between. The CDR3 runs to 13 residues. CDR1 is SEHNR, CDR2 FQNEAQ, per germline (reference sequence). In nucleotides, the CDR3 is TGTGCCAGCAGTAGGGGTAGCTCCTACGAGCAGTACTTC. Its translation is CASSRGSSYEQYF. Combining the CDR3 with reference TRBV7-9 and TRBJ2-7 gives the whole variable domain DTGVSQNPRHKITKRGQNVTFRCDPISEHNRLYWYRQTLGQGPEFLTYFQNEAQLEKSRLLSDRFSAERPKGSFSTLEIQRTEQGDSAMYLCASSRGSSYEQYFGPGTRLTVT.

This clonotype was observed a few times. This chain connects TRBV10-3 to TRBJ2-2; D not certain. This CDR3 has 14 amino acids. V shed 2 bases and J shed 5 bases, with 9 bases lying between them. Germline V gene data show CDR1 as ENHRY and CDR2 as SYGVKD. CDR3 nucleotides: TGTGCCATCAGTGAGGAAAACTGGACCGGGGAGCTGTTTTTT. As protein: CAISEENWTGELFF.

The chain combines TRBV12-3 or TRBV12-4 with TRBJ2-1, with 8 bases lining up with TRBD2. The CDR3 has 14 residues. J was trimmed by 6 bases and V by 7 bases; bases with no gene match: 8. DNA for the CDR3: TGTGCCAGCAATAAAGGGACTAGAGTCAATGAGCAGTTCTTC. This gives the protein CASNKGTRVNEQFF.

The chain combines TRBV20-1 with TRBJ1-3; D is ambiguous. Germline CDR1 is DFQATT and CDR2 is SNEGSKA (reference sequence). The CDR3 covers 15 residues. Trimming took 5 bases from V and 3 from J, leaving 17 bases between them. CDR3 DNA sequence: TGCAGTGCTCTTCTTTACGGTGATTTTGGAAACACCATATATTTT. Its protein product is CSALLYGDFGNTIYF.

This clonotype was recorded many times. The rearrangement links TRBV29-1 to TRBJ2-7; 9 positions match TRBD2. Germline V lookup: CDR1 SQVTM, CDR2 ANQGSEA. With 4 bases clipped from V and 3 bases from J, the junction kept 7 bases outside the gene matches. This CDR3 contains 14 residues. The CDR3 bases are TGCAGCGTTGTAGTTCTAGCGGGAATCTACGAGCAGTACTTC. Translated, it gives CSVVVLAGIYEQYF.

Comment on this clonotype: A much more abundant neighbour one base away suggests this may be a read error. V is TRBV5-1 and J is TRBJ2-1, with TRBD1 matching 11 bases. The V gene's germline CDR1 is SGHRS and CDR2 YFSETQ. The CDR3 extends over 14 amino acids. CDR3 DNA sequence: TGCACCAGCAGCCTGGACAGGGGGCCGAATGAGCAGTTCTTC. As protein: CTSSLDRGPNEQFF.

This clonotype was seen only a few times. The chain joins TRBV12-3 or TRBV12-4 to TRBJ2-1, with TRBD2 identical over 11 bases. The CDR3 sequence is 14 residues long. The J segment lost 9 bases and the V segment lost 5 bases, leaving 6 bases of the junction unmatched. The CDR3 DNA follows: TGTGCCAGCAGTATTAGCGGGAGGGCCGGTGAGCAGTTCTTC. Protein sequence: CASSISGRAGEQFF.

The J gene is TRBJ1-1, the V gene TRBV27, with 8 bases aligning to TRBD1. V dropped 3 bases and J dropped 11; count of bases not matched to a gene: 11. CDR1 is MNHEY, CDR2 SMNVEV, per germline (reference sequence). This CDR3 spans 14 amino acids. CDR3 in DNA: TGTGCCAGCAGTTTTGACAGGGGAGGGAAGAATGCTTTCTTT. Residues: CASSFDRGGKNAFF.

This clonotype was observed a few times. V gene TRBV29-1 combines with J gene TRBJ1-1; the match to TRBD1 covers 7 bases. CDR1 is SQVTM and CDR2 is ANQGSEA in the germline V gene. The J segment lost 6 bases and the V segment lost 6 bases, leaving 7 bases of the junction unmatched. The CDR3 sequence is 12 residues long. The CDR3 DNA follows: TGCAGCGTAACTGACAGGGTTGCTGAAGCTTTCTTT. Translated: CSVTDRVAEAFF.

This clonotype was detected only a few times. V usage is TRBV19 and J usage is TRBJ2-7, with 7 nucleotides matching TRBD2. There are 18 residues in the CDR3. V lost 5 bases to trimming and J lost 4 bases; unmatched junction nucleotides: 20. CDR1 is LNHDA, CDR2 SQIVND, per germline (reference sequence). The CDR3 sequence: CASSRRTRGLGEMYEQYF. DNA of the CDR3: TGTGCCAGTAGTCGAAGAACCCGAGGACTAGGTGAGATGTACGAGCAGTACTTC. The entire variable domain, with the rest obtained from reference TRBV19 and TRBJ2-7, is as follows: DGGITQSPKYLFRKEGQNVTLSCEQNLNHDAMYWYRQDPGQGLRLIYYSQIVNDFQKGDIAEGYSVSREKKESFPLTVTSAQKNPTAFYLCASSRRTRGLGEMYEQYFGPGTRLTVT.

This clonotype was seen a handful of times. The rearrangement links TRBV4-1 to TRBJ2-2, with 12 nucleotides matching TRBD2. This CDR3 is built from 17 residues. J lost 1 base, V lost 4 bases, and 4 bases had no gene match. Looked up from germline, CDR1 is MGHRA and CDR2 is YSYEKL. CDR3 residues: CASSPRLAGENTGELFF. The CDR3 DNA follows: TGCGCCAGCAGCCCCCGACTAGCGGGAGAGAACACCGGGGAGCTGTTTTTT.

This chain connects TRBV25-1 to TRBJ1-5; 7 bases are shared with TRBD1. Losses at the gene ends were 0 bases for V and 3 bases for J; bases not matched to a gene: 5. The CDR3 has 16 amino acids. Germline assignment: CDR1 MGHDK and CDR2 SYGVNS. CDR3 loop: CASSEYDGQDNQPQHF. CDR3 bases: TGTGCCAGCAGTGAATATGACGGACAGGACAATCAGCCCCAGCATTTT. Drawing the rest from reference TRBV25-1 and TRBJ1-5, the complete variable domain is EADIYQTPRYLVIGTGKKITLECSQTMGHDKMYWYQQDPGMELHLIHYSYGVNSTEKGDLSSESTVSRIRTEHFPLTLESARPSHTSQYLCASSEYDGQDNQPQHFGDGTRLSIL.

This clonotype has a count of ten or more. The gene calls are TRBV28 and TRBJ1-4, with 7 bases identical to TRBD1. CDR3 length: 18 residues. Trimming at V came to 4 bases and at J to 8 bases, leaving 19 bases not matched to a gene. Germline V gene sequence: CDR1 MDHEN, CDR2 SYDVKM. CDR3 loop: CASSCLSCGKGAGEKLFF. CDR3 nucleotide sequence: TGTGCCAGCAGTTGCCTTAGTTGTGGAAAGGGGGCAGGAGAAAAACTGTTTTTT.

CDR3 DNA: TGTGCCAGCACCTACACTAGCGGATACAATGAGCAGTTCTTC. It encodes CASTYTSGYNEQFF. This chain uses TRBV28 with TRBJ2-1, with 8 bases matching TRBD2. V lost 7 bases, J lost 4 bases, and 6 bases stayed unmatched. Per the germline V gene, CDR1 is MDHEN and CDR2 is SYDVKM. This CDR3 is built from 14 residues.

J is TRBJ1-1 and V is TRBV11-3, with TRBD1 matching 7 bases. This CDR3 is built from 14 residues. Trimming removed 3 bases from V and 7 bases from J; junction bases left unmatched: 8. Germline V CDR1 and CDR2: SGHNT, YENEEA. The CDR3 bases are TGTGCCAGCAGCTTGTGGGGACAGAGTAGTGAAGCTTTCTTT. Translated, it gives CASSLWGQSSEAFF.

The genes are TRBV5-1 and TRBJ2-5; either TRBD1 or TRBD2 may supply D (5 bases each). The CDR3 spans 13 residues. V lost 0 bases to trimming and J lost 5 bases, with 8 bases between them. CDR1 SGHRS and CDR2 YFSETQ come from the germline V gene. DNA for the CDR3: TGCGCCAGCAGCTTGGACAGGAGGGAGACCCAGTACTTC. This sequence encodes CASSLDRRETQYF.

This clonotype turned up a few times. This chain uses TRBV7-3 with TRBJ2-3, with 10 bases that match TRBD2. CDR1 and CDR2 from the germline V gene are SGHTA and FQGTGA. The V segment lost 3 bases and the J segment 5 bases; nucleotides outside the gene matches: 8. The CDR3 contains 16 residues. The CDR3 nucleotides read TGTGCCAGCAGCTTCTCTAGCGGGAGTGAGGTAGATACGCAGTATTTT. Translated: CASSFSSGSEVDTQYF.

V is TRBV25-1 and J is TRBJ2-3; 9 bases agree with TRBD1. Germline trimming cut 4 bases from V and 2 bases from J; bases unmatched to any gene: 4. The CDR3 sequence is 15 residues long. Germline lookup yields CDR1 MGHDK and CDR2 SYGVNS. The CDR3 reads CASSGTGDITDTQYF. DNA of the CDR3: TGTGCCAGCAGTGGGACAGGGGATATCACAGATACGCAGTATTTT.

Many counts were recorded for this clonotype. The V and J genes are TRBV10-3 and TRBJ2-7; perhaps TRBD2 as D (5 bases). Deletions cut 6 bases from V and 5 bases from J, with 11 bases between. CDR3 length: 12 amino acids. Germline V CDR1 and CDR2: ENHRY, SYGVKD. The DNA of the CDR3 is TGTGCCATCAGCCGACCGGGGAACGAGCAGTACTTC. Its protein product is CAISRPGNEQYF.